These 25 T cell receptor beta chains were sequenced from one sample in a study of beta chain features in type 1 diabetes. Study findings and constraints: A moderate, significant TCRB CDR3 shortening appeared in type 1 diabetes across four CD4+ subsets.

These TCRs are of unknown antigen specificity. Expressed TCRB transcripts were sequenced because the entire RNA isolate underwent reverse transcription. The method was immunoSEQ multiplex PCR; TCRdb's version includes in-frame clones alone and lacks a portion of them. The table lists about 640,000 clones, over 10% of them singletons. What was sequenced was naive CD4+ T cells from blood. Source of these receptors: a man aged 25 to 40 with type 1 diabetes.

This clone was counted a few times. Here the CDR3 DNA reads TGTGCCAGCAGAGACCCAGGGCATGAGCAGTTCTTC. Amino acid sequence: CASRDPGHEQFF. V and J are TRBV25-1 and TRBJ2-1; possible D gene TRBD1, 5 bases. The V end was cut by 6 bases, the J end by 8 bases, with 11 bases between. The CDR3 is made up of 12 amino acids. Germline V gene data show CDR1 as MGHDK and CDR2 as SYGVNS.

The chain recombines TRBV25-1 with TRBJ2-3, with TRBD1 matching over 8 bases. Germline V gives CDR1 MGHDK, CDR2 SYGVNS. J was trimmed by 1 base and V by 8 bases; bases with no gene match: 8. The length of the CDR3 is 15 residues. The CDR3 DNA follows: TGTGCCAGCTTGCTTCAGGGGGCTGGCACAGATACGCAGTATTTT. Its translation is CASLLQGAGTDTQYF.

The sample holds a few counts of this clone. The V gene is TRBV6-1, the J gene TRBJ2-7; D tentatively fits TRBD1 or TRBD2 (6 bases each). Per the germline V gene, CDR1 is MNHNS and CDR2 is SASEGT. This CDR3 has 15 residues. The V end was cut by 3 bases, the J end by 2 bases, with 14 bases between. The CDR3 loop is CASSDSGGTPYEQYF. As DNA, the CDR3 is TGTGCCAGCAGTGATTCAGGCGGGACACCCTACGAGCAGTACTTC.

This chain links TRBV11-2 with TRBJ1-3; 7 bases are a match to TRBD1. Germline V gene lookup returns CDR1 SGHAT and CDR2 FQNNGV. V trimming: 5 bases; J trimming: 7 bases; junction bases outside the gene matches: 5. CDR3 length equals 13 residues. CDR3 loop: CASSTGEANTIYF. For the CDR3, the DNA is TGTGCCAGCAGCACAGGGGAAGCGAACACCATATATTTT. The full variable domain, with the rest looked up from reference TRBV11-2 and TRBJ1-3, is EAGVAQSPRYKIIEKRQSVAFWCNPISGHATLYWYQQILGQGPKLLIQFQNNGVVDDSQLPKDRFSAERLKGVDSTLKIQPAKLEDSAVYLCASSTGEANTIYFGEGSWLTVV.

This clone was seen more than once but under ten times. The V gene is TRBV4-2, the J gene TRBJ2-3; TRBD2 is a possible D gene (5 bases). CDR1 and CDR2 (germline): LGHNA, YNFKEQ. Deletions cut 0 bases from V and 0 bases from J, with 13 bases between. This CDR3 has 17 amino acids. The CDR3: CASSQDLAQISTDTQYF. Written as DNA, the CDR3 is TGTGCCAGCAGCCAAGATCTAGCACAGATAAGCACAGATACGCAGTATTTT.

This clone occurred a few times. The DNA for the CDR3 is TGTGCCAGCAGCTCAGCCCCGTATTCGATTGGGACAGATACGCAGTATTTT. Translating it yields CASSSAPYSIGTDTQYF. The chain has TRBV13 and TRBJ2-3; D gene uncertain. Germline V gene lookup returns CDR1 PRHDT and CDR2 FYEKMQ (reference sequence). This CDR3 comprises 17 residues. V lost 4 bases and J lost 3, with 20 bases in between.

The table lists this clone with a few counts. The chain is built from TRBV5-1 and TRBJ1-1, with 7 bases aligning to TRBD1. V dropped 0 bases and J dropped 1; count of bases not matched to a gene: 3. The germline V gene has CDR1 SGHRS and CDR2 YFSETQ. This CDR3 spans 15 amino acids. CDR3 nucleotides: TGCGCCAGCAGCTTGGGGGGACAGCCGAACACTGAAGCTTTCTTT. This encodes CASSLGGQPNTEAFF.

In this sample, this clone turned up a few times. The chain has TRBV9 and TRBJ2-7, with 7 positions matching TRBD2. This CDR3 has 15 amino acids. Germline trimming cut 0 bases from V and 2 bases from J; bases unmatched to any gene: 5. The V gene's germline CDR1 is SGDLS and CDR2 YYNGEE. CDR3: CASSVGASGTYEQYF. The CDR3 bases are TGTGCCAGCAGCGTAGGGGCTAGCGGAACCTACGAGCAGTACTTC.

The CDR3 region has the DNA TGTGCCAGCAGTGAAGGATTTTGGAGGGCTAATGAAAAACTGTTTTTT. Its protein is CASSEGFWRANEKLFF. This chain uses TRBV25-1 with TRBJ1-4, with D uncertain. The germline gives CDR1 MGHDK, CDR2 SYGVNS. The V gene lost 2 bases and the J gene lost 3 bases, with 13 bases spanning the gap. This CDR3 comprises 16 residues.

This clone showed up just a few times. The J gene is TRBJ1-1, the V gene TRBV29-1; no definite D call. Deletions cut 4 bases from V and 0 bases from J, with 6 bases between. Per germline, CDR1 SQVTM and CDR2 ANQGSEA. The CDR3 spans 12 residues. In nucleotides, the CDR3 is TGCAGCGTTGTAGCAATGAACACTGAAGCTTTCTTT. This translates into CSVVAMNTEAFF.

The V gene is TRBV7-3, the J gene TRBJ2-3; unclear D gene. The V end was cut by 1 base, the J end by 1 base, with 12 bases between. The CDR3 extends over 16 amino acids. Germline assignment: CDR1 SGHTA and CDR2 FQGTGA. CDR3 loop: CASSLNYGMGTDTQYF. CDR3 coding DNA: TGTGCCAGCAGCTTAAATTATGGCATGGGCACAGATACGCAGTATTTT.

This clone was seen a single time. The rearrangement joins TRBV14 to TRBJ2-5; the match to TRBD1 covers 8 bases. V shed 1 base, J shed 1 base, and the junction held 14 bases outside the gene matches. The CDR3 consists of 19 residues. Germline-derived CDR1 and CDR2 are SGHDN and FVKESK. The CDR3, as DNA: TGTGCCAGCAGCCAAGCAGGGGGCTGGCGCCCAACGACCCAAGAGACCCAGTACTTC. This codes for CASSQAGGWRPTTQETQYF. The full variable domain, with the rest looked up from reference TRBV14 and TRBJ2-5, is EAGVTQFPSHSVIEKGQTVTLRCDPISGHDNLYWYRRVMGKEIKFLLHFVKESKQDESGMPNNRFLAERTGGTYSTLKVQPAELEDSGVYFCASSQAGGWRPTTQETQYFGPGTRLLVL.

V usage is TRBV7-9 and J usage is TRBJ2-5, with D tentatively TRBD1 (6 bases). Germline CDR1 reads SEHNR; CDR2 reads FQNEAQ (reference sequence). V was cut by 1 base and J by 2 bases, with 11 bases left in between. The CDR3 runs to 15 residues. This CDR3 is CASSLDLGQQETQYF. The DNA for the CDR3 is TGTGCCAGCAGCTTAGACTTGGGACAACAAGAGACCCAGTACTTC.

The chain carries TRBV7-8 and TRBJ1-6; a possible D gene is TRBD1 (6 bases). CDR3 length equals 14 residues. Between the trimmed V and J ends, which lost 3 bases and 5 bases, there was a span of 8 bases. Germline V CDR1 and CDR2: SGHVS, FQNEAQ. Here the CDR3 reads CASSFNRDNSPLHF. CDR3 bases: TGTGCCAGCAGCTTCAACAGGGATAATTCACCCCTCCACTTT.

CDR3 sequence: CASSQAEGQGAYNSPLHF. In nucleotides, the CDR3 is TGCGCCAGCAGCCAAGCAGAGGGACAGGGGGCATATAATTCACCCCTCCACTTT. The chain uses TRBV4-3 and TRBJ1-6, with 12 bases lining up with TRBD1. The trim removed 1 base at V and 4 bases at J, leaving 5 bases unmatched. CDR3 length: 18 residues. Germline V gives CDR1 LGHNA, CDR2 YSLEER.

The chain's CDR3 is CASTNRPKSEAFF. The CDR3, as DNA: TGTGCCAGCACCAACCGTCCGAAAAGTGAAGCTTTCTTT. The chain combines TRBV27 with TRBJ1-1; D uncertain. The V gene lost 7 bases and the J gene lost 7 bases, with 16 bases spanning the gap. The germline CDR1 and CDR2 sequences are MNHEY and SMNVEV (reference sequence). The CDR3 is made up of 13 amino acids.

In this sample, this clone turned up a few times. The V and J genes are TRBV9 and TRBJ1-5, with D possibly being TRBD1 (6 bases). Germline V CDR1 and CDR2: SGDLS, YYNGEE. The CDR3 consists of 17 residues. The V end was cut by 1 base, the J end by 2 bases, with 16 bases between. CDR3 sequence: CASSVLQGNGRNQPQHF. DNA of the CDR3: TGTGCCAGCAGCGTACTCCAGGGGAATGGGCGCAATCAGCCCCAGCATTTT. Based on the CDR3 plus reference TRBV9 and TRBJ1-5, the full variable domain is DSGVTQTPKHLITATGQRVTLRCSPRSGDLSVYWYQQSLDQGLQFLIQYYNGEERAKGNILERFSAQQFPDLHSELNLSSLELGDSALYFCASSVLQGNGRNQPQHFGDGTRLSIL.

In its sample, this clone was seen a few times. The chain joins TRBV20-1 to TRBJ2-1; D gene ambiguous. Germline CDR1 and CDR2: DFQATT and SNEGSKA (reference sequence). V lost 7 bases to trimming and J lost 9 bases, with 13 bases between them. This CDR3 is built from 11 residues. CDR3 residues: CSVSGVGEQFF. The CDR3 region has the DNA TGCAGTGTGAGTGGGGTCGGTGAGCAGTTCTTC.

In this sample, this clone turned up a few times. The CDR3 bases are TGCAGCGTTGATGGGCAGAGCGGCTATGGCTACACCTTC. Translated, it gives CSVDGQSGYGYTF. This rearrangement joins TRBV29-1 to TRBJ1-2; D remains unclear. The CDR3 is 13 amino acids. V was trimmed by 3 bases and J by 4 bases, leaving 12 bases between them. Germline-derived CDR1 and CDR2 are SQVTM and ANQGSEA.

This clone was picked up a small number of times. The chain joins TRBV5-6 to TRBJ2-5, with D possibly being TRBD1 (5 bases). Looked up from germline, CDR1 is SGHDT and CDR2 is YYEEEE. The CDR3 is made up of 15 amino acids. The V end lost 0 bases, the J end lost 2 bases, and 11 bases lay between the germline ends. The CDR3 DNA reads TGTGCCAGCAGCTTGGGTCCAGGGCAACAAGAGACCCAGTACTTC. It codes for CASSLGPGQQETQYF.

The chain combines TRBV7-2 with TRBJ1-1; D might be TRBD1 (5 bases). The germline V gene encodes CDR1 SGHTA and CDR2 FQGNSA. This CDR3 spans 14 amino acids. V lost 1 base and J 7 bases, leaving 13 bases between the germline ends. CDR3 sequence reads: CASSLDLGPIEAFF. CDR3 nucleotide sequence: TGTGCCAGCAGCTTAGATCTGGGGCCGATTGAAGCTTTCTTT.

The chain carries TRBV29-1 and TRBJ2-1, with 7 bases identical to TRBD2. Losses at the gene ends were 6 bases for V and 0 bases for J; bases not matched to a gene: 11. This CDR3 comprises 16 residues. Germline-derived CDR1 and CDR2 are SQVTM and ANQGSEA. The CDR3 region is CSVPRLAQPSYNEQFF. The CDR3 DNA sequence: TGCAGCGTCCCAAGACTAGCACAACCCTCCTACAATGAGCAGTTCTTC.

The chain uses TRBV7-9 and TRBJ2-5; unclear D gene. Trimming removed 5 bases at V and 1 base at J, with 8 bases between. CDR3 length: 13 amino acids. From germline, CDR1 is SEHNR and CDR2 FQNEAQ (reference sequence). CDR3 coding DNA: TGTGCCAGCAGCCCTGCGGCCCAAGAGACCCAGTACTTC. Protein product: CASSPAAQETQYF.

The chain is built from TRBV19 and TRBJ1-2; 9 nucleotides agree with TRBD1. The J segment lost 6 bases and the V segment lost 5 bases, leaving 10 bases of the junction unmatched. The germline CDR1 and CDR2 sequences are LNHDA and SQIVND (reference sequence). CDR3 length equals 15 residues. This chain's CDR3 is CASSGSGTGIHGYTF. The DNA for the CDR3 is TGTGCCAGTAGTGGATCCGGGACAGGGATCCATGGCTACACCTTC.

CDR3 residues: CASSSGFGEKLFF. Here the CDR3 DNA reads TGTGCCAGCAGCTCAGGATTTGGTGAAAAACTGTTTTTT. The rearrangement links TRBV5-4 to TRBJ1-4; D ambiguous. V shed 3 bases and J shed 7 bases, with 10 bases lying between them. The CDR3 is made up of 13 amino acids. From germline, CDR1 is SGHNT and CDR2 YYREEE (reference sequence).